This paragraph covers one T cell receptor (beta chain) sequence. Its specificity is not known. The sample is drawn from a study of blood T cells in healthy people across ages. Study observations and caveats: Long-lived donors exceeded aged donors in naive CD4+ cells and diversity.

Primers used in a second PCR of about 6 to 12 cycles were a sample-barcoded 5' primer and a J-beta primer mix. Through a template-switch adaptor with 12 random nucleotides, each cDNA molecule received a tag. TCRdb analysed the 5' RACE reads with MiXCR anew, one entry per CDR3 protein. The sample comprises some 760,000 distinct CDR3 sequences, approximately 25% of which are singletons, and 9% to 9.5% rests with the top ten. Trimming removed 5 bases from V and 4 bases from J; junction bases left unmatched: 5. This CDR3 spans 15 amino acids. CDR1 and CDR2 from the germline V gene are SEHNR and FQNEAQ (reference sequence). Separately, the same data were catalogued under a study of T cells of mothers and their children. As that report states: Each child contributed about 3 million TCR beta CDR3 reads, while each mother contributed over 9.5 million. Normalized overlap was always slightly, never significantly, higher in related than unrelated mother-child pairs.

The sequenced material came from blood. This receptor was obtained from a boy younger than 18 in good health. This chain uses TRBV7-9 with TRBJ2-6; the match to TRBD2 covers 7 bases. For the CDR3, the DNA is TGTGCCAGCAGCATGGGGGGGGGAGGGGCCAACGTCCTGACTTTC. Protein sequence: CASSMGGGGANVLTF.